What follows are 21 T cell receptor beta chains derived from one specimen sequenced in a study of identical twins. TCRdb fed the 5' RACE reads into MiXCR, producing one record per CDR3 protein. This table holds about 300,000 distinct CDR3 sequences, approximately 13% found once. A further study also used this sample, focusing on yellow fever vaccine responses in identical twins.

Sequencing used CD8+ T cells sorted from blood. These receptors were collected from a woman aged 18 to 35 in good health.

The CDR3 region is CASSYQGWGTYNEQFF. The CDR3 bases are TGTGCCAGCAGTTATCAGGGGTGGGGAACCTACAATGAGCAGTTCTTC. This chain links TRBV6-5 with TRBJ2-1, with TRBD1 as a possible D gene (6 bases). This CDR3 has 16 residues. Germline CDR1 reads MNHEY; CDR2 reads SVGAGI. Trimming stripped 3 bases from V and 2 bases from J, with 14 bases between.

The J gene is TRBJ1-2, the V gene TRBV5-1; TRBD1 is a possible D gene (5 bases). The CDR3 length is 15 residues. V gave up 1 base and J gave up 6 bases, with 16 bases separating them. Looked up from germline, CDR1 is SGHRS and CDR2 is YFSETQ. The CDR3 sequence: CASSLNMGVDNGYTF. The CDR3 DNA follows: TGCGCCAGCAGCTTGAATATGGGGGTCGATAATGGCTACACCTTC.

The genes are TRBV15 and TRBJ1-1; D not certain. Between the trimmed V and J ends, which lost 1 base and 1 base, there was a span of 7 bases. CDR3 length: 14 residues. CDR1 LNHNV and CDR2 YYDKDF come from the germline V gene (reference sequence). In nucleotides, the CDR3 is TGTGCCACCAGCAGAGTTTACGGGAACACTGAAGCTTTCTTT. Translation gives CATSRVYGNTEAFF.

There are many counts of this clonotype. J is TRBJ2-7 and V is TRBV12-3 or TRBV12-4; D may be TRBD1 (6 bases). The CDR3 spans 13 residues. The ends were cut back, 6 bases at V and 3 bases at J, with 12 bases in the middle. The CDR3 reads CASSMDRIYEQYF. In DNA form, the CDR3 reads TGTGCCAGCAGCATGGACAGAATCTACGAGCAGTACTTC.

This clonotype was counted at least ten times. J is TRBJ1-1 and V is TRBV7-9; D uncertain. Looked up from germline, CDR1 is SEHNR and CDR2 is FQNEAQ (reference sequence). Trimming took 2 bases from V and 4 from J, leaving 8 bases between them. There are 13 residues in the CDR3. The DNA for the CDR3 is TGTGCCAGCAGCTTACCAGGTAGCACTGAAGCTTTCTTT. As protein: CASSLPGSTEAFF.

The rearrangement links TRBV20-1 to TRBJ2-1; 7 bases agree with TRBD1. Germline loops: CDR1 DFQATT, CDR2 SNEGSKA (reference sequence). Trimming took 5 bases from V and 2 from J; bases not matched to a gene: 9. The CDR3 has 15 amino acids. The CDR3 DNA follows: TGCAGTGCTCCTCAGGGGGAACAGGCCTACAATGAGCAGTTCTTC. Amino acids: CSAPQGEQAYNEQFF.

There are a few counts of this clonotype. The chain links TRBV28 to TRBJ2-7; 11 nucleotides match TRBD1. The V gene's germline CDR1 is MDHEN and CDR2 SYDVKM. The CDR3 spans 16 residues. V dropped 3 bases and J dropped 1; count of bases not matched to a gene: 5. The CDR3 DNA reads TGTGCCAGCAGTTTTGGGACAGGGGGATATTCCTACGAGCAGTACTTC. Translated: CASSFGTGGYSYEQYF.

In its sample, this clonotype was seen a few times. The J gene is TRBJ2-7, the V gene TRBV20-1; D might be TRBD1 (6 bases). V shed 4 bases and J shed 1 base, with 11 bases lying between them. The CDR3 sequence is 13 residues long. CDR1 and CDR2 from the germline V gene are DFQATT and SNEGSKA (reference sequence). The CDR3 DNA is TGCAGTGCTAAATCAGGGGTTTCCTACGAGCAGTACTTC. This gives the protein CSAKSGVSYEQYF.

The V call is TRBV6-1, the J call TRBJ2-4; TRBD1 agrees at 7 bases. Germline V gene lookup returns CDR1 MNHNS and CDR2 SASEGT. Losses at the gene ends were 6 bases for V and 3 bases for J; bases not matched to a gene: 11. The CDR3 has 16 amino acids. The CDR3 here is CASRRDSVGVKNIQYF. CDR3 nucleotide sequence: TGTGCCAGCAGACGGGACAGTGTTGGAGTCAAAAACATTCAGTACTTC.

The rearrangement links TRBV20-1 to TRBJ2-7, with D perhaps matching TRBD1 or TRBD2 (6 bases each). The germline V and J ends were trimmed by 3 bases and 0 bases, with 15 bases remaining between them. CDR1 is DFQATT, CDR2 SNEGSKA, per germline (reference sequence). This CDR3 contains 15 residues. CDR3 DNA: TGCAGTGCTAGTCGTGTGGGGGGCAGCTCCTACGAGCAGTACGTC. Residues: CSASRVGGSSYEQYV.

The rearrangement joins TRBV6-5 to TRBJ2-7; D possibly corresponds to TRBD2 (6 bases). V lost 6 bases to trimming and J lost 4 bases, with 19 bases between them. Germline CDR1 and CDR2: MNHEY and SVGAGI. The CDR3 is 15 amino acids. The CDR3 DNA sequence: TGTGCCAGCAGCTACCAGTCGGGGGAGCAATACGAGCAGTACTTC. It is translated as CASSYQSGEQYEQYF.

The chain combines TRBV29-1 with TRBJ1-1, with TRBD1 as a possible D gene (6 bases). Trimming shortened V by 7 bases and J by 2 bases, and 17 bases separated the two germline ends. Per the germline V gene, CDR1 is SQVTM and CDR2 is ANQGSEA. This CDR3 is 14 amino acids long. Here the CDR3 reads CSGEGHPSNTEAFF. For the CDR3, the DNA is TGCAGCGGGGAGGGACATCCATCTAACACTGAAGCTTTCTTT.

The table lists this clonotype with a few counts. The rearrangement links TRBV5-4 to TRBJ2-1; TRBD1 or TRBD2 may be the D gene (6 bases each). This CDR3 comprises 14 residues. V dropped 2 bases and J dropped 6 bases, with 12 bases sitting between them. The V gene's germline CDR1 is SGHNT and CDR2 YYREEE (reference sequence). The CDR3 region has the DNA TGTGCCAGCAGCTTCCGAGGGGGGATCAATGAGCAGTTCTTC. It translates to CASSFRGGINEQFF.

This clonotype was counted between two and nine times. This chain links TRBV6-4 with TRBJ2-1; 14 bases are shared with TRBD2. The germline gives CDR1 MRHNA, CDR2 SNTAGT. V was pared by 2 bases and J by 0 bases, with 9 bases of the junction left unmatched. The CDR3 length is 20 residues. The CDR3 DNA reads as TGTGCCAGCAGTGACCCGTTTGGTGGGACTAGCGGGAGCTCCTACAATGAGCAGTTCTTC. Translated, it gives CASSDPFGGTSGSSYNEQFF.

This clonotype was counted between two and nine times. This CDR3 reads CASSSYTSGRGNEQFF. The CDR3 coding sequence is TGTGCCAGCAGCTCATACACTAGCGGGAGGGGCAATGAGCAGTTCTTC. V usage is TRBV11-2 and J usage is TRBJ2-1; 13 bases agree with TRBD2. CDR1 and CDR2 from the germline V gene are SGHAT and FQNNGV. The CDR3 has 16 amino acids. V gave up 4 bases and J gave up 6 bases; unmatched junction bases: 6.

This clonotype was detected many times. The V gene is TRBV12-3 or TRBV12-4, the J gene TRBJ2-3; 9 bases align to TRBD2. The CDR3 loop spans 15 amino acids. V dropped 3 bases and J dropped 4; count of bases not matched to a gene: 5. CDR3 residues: CASSFRIAGADTQYF. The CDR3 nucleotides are TGTGCCAGCAGTTTTCGGATAGCGGGAGCAGATACGCAGTATTTT.

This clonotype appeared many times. The CDR3 region is CASSVVDSYEQYF. The CDR3 DNA reads as TGTGCCAGCAGCGTAGTAGATAGCTACGAGCAGTACTTC. The V and J genes are TRBV9 and TRBJ2-7, with no clear D. Germline V gene data show CDR1 as SGDLS and CDR2 as YYNGEE. The CDR3 consists of 13 residues. V dropped 0 bases and J dropped 3 bases, with 7 bases sitting between them.

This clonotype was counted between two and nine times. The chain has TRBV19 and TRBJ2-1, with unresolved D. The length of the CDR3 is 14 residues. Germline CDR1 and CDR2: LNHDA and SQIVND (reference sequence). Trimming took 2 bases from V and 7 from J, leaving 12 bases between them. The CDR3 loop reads CASSILQAGNEQFF. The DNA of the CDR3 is TGTGCCAGTAGTATATTGCAGGCTGGGAATGAGCAGTTCTTC.

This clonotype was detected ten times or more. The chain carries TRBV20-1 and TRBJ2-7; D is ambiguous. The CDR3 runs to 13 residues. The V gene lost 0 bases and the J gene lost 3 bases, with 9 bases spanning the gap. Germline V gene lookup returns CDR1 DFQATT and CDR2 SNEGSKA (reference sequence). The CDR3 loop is CSARDGQSYEQYV. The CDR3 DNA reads TGCAGTGCTAGAGACGGCCAGAGCTACGAGCAGTACGTC.

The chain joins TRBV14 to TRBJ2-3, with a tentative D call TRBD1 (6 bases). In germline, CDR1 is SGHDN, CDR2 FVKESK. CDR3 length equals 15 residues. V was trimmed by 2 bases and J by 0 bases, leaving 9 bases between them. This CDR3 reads CASSQTGFSTDTQYF. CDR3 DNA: TGTGCCAGCAGCCAAACAGGGTTTAGCACAGATACGCAGTATTTT.

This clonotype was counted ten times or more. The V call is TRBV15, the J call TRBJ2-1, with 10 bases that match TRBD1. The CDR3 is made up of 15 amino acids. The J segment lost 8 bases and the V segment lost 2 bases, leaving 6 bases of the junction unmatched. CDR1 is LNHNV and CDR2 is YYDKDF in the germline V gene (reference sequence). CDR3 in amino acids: CATSRKTGGLDEQFF. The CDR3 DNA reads TGTGCCACCAGCAGAAAGACAGGGGGCCTGGATGAGCAGTTCTTC.